The sequence of this T cell receptor beta chain was determined in a study of OX40 agonist ivuxolimab in advanced cancers. Study-level background: Dose-escalation patients suffered from hepatocellular carcinoma, melanoma, renal cell or head and neck cancer.

This CDR3 is 13 amino acids long. J lost 10 bases, V lost 6 bases, and 12 bases had no gene match. The V gene's germline CDR1 is ENHRY and CDR2 SYGVKD. A history of autoimmune disease or systemic immunosuppression excluded patients. Clones were sequenced by immunoSEQ multiplex PCR, and TCRdb holds only the in-frame ones, with some missing. The data show some 90,000 clones, roughly 92% seen once. This clone appeared a few times. This specimen was CD4+ or CD8+ T cells sorted from blood, taken in a trial of the OX40 agonist ivuxolimab. The V and J genes are TRBV10-3 and TRBJ2-7, with 7 bases lining up with TRBD1. The TCR was taken from an adult with an advanced solid tumor such as melanoma, head and neck, liver or kidney cancer. CDR3 amino acids: CAISQVQGQKQYF. CDR3 DNA sequence: TGTGCCATCAGCCAAGTCCAGGGACAGAAACAGTACTTC.